This record covers a single TCR beta chain. V lost 6 bases, J lost 5 bases, and 7 bases stayed unmatched. The CDR3 has 15 residues. MiXCR, run by TCRdb on the 5' RACE reads, gives a single entry per CDR3 protein. Seen here are about 470,000 distinct CDR3 sequences, approximately 25% observed once, and the top ten hold around 12%. This sample was taken from a study of T-cell memory formation after mild COVID-19. At the level of the study: Across donors, TCR clusters were largely donor specific.

V is TRBV12-3 or TRBV12-4 and J is TRBJ1-6; 7 bases agree with TRBD1. The sample comprised PBMCs or a T cell subset sorted from them (not recorded which). The receptor was derived from an adult woman who had mild COVID-19 (a few samples of this study predate the infection). Cell type and time point are not known. In DNA, the CDR3 is TGTGCCAGCAGACGGCCGGGACAGCATAATTCACCCCTCCACTTT. Its translation: CASRRPGQHNSPLHF.